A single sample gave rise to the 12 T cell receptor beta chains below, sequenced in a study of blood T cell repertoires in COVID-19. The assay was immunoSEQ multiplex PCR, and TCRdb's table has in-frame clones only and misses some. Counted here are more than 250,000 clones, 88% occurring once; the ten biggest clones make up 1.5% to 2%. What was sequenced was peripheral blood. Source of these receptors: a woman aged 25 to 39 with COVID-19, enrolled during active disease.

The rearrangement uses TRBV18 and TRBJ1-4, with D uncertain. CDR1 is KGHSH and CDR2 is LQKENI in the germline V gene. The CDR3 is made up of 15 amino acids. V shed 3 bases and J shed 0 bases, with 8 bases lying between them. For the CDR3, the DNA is TGTGCCAGCTCACCTTGGGAGTCAACTAATGAAAAACTGTTTTTT. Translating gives CASSPWESTNEKLFF.

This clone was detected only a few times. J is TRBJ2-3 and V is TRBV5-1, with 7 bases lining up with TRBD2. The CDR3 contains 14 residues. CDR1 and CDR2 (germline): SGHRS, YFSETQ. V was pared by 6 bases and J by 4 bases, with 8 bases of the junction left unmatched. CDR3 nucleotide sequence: TGCGCCAGCACGGCGGGTCTAGCGGCAGATACGCAGTATTTT. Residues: CASTAGLAADTQYF. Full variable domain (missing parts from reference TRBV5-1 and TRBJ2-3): KAGVTQTPRYLIKTRGQQVTLSCSPISGHRSVSWYQQTPGQGLQFLFEYFSETQRNKGNFPGRFSGRQFSNSRSEMNVSTLELGDSALYLCASTAGLAADTQYFGPGTRLTVL.

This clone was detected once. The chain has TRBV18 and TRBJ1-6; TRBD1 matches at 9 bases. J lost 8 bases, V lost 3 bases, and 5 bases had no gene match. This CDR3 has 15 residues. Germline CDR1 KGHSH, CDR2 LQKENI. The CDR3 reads CASSPQTGGDSPLHF. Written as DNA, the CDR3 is TGTGCCAGCTCACCCCAGACAGGGGGTGATTCACCCCTCCACTTT.

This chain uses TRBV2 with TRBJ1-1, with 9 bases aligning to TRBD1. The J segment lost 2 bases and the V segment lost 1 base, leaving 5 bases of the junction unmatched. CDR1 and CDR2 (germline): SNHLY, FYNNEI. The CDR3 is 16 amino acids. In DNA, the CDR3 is TGTGCCAGCAGTGAAGTGCAACAGGGGGCAAACACTGAAGCTTTCTTT. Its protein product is CASSEVQQGANTEAFF.

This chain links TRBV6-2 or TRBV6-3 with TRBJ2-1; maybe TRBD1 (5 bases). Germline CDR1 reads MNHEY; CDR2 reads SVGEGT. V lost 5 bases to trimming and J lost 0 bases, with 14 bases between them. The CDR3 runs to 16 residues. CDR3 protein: CASSGADSASYNEQFF. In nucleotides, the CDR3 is TGTGCCAGCAGTGGAGCCGACAGCGCCTCCTACAATGAGCAGTTCTTC.

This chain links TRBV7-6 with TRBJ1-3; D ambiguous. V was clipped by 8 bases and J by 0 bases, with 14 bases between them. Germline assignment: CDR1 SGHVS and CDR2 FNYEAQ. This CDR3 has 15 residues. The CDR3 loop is CASLPGFGSGNTIYF. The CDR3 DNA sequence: TGTGCCAGCCTTCCGGGTTTCGGCTCTGGAAACACCATATATTTT.

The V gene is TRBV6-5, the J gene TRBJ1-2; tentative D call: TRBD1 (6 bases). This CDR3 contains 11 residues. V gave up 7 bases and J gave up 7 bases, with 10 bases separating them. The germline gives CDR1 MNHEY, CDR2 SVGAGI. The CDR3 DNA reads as TGTGCCAGCACCCGGGGGGCTGGCTACACCTTC. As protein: CASTRGAGYTF.

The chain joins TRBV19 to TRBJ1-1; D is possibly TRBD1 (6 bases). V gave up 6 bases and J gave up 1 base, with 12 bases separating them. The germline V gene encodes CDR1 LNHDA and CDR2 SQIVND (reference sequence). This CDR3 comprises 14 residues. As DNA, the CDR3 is TGTGCCAGTAGCCCCGGGACAACGAACACTGAAGCTTTCTTT. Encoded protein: CASSPGTTNTEAFF.

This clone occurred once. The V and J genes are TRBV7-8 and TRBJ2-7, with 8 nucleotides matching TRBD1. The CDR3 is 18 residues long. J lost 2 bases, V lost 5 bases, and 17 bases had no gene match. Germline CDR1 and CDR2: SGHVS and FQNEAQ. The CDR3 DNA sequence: TGTGCCAGCAGCGGGGGGCAGGGGGCGAGTATTTTTACCTACGAGCAGTACTTC. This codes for CASSGGQGASIFTYEQYF.

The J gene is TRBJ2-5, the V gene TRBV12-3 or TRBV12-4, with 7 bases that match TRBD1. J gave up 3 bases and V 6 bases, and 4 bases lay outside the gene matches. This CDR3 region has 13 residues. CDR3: CASRPTGKETQYF. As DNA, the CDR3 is TGTGCCAGCAGGCCGACAGGGAAAGAGACCCAGTACTTC.

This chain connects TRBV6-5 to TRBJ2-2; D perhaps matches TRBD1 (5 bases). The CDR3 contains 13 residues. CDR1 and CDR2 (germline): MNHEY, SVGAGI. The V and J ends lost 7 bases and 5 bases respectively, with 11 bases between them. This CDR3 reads CASNSGLTGELFF. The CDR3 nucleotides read TGTGCCAGCAACTCAGGGCTAACCGGGGAGCTGTTTTTT.

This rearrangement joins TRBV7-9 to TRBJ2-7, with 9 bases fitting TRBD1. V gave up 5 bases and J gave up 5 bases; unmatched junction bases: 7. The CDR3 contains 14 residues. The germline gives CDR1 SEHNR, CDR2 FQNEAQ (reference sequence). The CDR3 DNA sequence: TGTGCCAGCAGCCACCGGGACAGGGCAAACGAGCAGTACTTC. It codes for CASSHRDRANEQYF.